This T cell receptor (beta chain) emerged from a study of CD8+ T cells in alopecia areata. A word on this clone: Its target is unknown.

Extracted from the samples, RNA was reverse transcribed into cDNA to serve as the sequencing template. Profiling relied on immunoSEQ multiplex PCR, and the TCRdb table lists in-frame clones only, not all of them. The sample lists approximately 200,000 clones, 55% to 75% occurring once. Whole-study findings and limits: Tofacitinib yielded significantly lower scalp clonality and fewer expanded CD8+ clones among the top 100.

Indicated treatment: oral pan-JAK inhibitor, 5-10 mg twice daily. The CDR3 covers 15 residues. Germline CDR1 is SGHAT and CDR2 is FQNNGV. J was trimmed by 1 base and V by 3 bases; bases with no gene match: 2. The chain uses TRBV11-2 and TRBJ1-5, with TRBD1 matching 8 bases. Material: CD4+ T cells sorted from blood, obtained at week 24, from a patient treated with tofacitinib. The clonotype comes from a human donor with alopecia areata. The CDR3 spells CASSFTGGSNQPQHF. CDR3 nucleotides: TGTGCCAGCAGCTTTACAGGGGGGAGCAATCAGCCCCAGCATTTT.